The source of this TCR beta chain is a study of blood T cell repertoires in COVID-19. Study details: Material from acute and convalescent COVID-19 was sourced from the United States, Italy and Spain. PBMCs, B-cell-depleted T cells, or T cells were the source of the cDNA or gDNA that made up the material.

Germline CDR1 reads SEHNR; CDR2 reads FQNEAQ (reference sequence). V gave up 6 bases and J gave up 7 bases, with 9 bases separating them. The CDR3 extends over 11 amino acids. Under the authors' procedure: Amplification of reference gene primers was used by the study to estimate nucleated cell counts. Assay: immunoSEQ multiplex PCR; the TCRdb copy retains only in-frame clones and omits some. V and J calls and clone size follow that table, whereas D and trimming were derived from the DNA. The table includes roughly 410,000 clones, around 90% detected once. This receptor was identified in a man between 40 and 49 years old with acute or convalescent COVID-19. Sequencing was done on a sample of peripheral blood. The chain links TRBV7-9 to TRBJ1-1; no definite D call. In nucleotides, the CDR3 is TGTGCCAGCAGACAAACAGATGAAGCTTTCTTT. As protein: CASRQTDEAFF.